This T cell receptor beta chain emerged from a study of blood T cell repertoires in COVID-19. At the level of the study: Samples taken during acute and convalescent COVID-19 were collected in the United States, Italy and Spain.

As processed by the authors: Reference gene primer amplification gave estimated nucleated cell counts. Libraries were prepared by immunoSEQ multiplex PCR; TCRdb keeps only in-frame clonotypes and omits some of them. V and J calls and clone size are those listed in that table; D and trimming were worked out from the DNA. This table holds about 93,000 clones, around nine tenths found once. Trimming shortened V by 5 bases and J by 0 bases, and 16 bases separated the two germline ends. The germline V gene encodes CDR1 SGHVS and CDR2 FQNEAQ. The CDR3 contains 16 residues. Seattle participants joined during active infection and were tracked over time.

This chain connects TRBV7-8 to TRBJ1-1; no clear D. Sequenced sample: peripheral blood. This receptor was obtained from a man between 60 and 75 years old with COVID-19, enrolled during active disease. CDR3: CASSPLEAGLNTEAFF. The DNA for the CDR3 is TGTGCCAGCAGCCCCCTCGAGGCTGGATTGAACACTGAAGCTTTCTTT.